This TCR beta chain originates from a study of CD8 T cells in Susac syndrome. After extraction with the RNeasy kit, roughly 0.45 to 1 ug of the RNA was reverse transcribed using random hexamers. TCRdb recomputed calls from the immunoSEQ multiplex PCR reads with MiXCR, one row per CDR3 protein. The sample holds some 180,000 distinct CDR3 sequences, under 95% seen once. The authors sequenced TCR beta from blood CD8+ and CD4+ T cells. The TCR sequence derives from a human donor in good health. Sequenced: CD4+ T cells from PBMCs.

The CDR3 sequence: CASSDRSSGNTIYF. The CDR3 DNA reads as TGTGCCAGCAGCGACAGGAGCTCTGGAAACACCATATATTTT. This chain links TRBV7-2 with TRBJ1-3; D possibly corresponds to TRBD1 (6 bases). Per the germline V gene, CDR1 is SGHTA and CDR2 is FQGNSA. The CDR3 loop spans 14 amino acids. V lost 5 bases to trimming and J lost 0 bases, with 8 bases between them.